This TCR beta chain is drawn from a study of cytomegalovirus exposure and HLA in healthy donors. Vbeta (60) and Jbeta (13) primers were used in the PCR. Profiled with immunoSEQ multiplex PCR; TCRdb holds only in-frame clones, not every one. The sample lists roughly 160,000 clones, 60% to 80% seen once, with 1.2% to 1.5% in the top ten. The germline V and J ends were trimmed by 5 bases and 1 base, with 14 bases remaining between them. The CDR3 loop spans 16 amino acids. Germline CDR1 is SNHLY and CDR2 is FYNNEI. Points from the study as a whole: Because they were indistinguishable, some V segments, including TRBV6-2 and TRBV6-3, were excluded.

As for this clone: As yet, its antigen is unknown.

The sequence was collected from a man aged 55-75 years in good health and CMV-seronegative. V usage is TRBV2 and J usage is TRBJ2-2; the D gene is possibly TRBD1 (5 bases). Sequencing input: PBMCs. The CDR3 bases are TGTGCCAGCAGTCCTGACAGTCTTCTGAACACCGGGGAGCTGTTTTTT. It translates to CASSPDSLLNTGELFF.